This T cell receptor (beta chain) came from a study of identical twins. The V segment lost 2 bases and the J segment 6 bases; nucleotides outside the gene matches: 8. This CDR3 is built from 15 residues. Germline V gene sequence: CDR1 LGHNT, CDR2 FRNRAP. TCRdb re-analysed the 5' RACE reads in MiXCR, keeping a single row per CDR3 protein. The sample contains under 300,000 distinct CDR3 sequences, under 8.5% of which appear only once. This clonotype was seen repeatedly, ten times or more. These sequences were also reported in another study, on T cells expressing NK-cell markers. That paper notes: It is unclear if expanded NKG2C-expressing clones target HCMV antigens.

The chain is built from TRBV12-5 and TRBJ2-3, with 7 bases lining up with TRBD1. This clonotype was sampled from a woman younger than 35 in good health. Sequenced input: CD8+ T cells sorted from blood. CDR3 sequence: CASGLPTGREDTQYF. The CDR3 region has the DNA TGTGCTAGTGGTTTGCCGACAGGGCGAGAGGATACGCAGTATTTT.